The next 29 T cell receptor beta chains were all read from a single sample in a study of cytomegalovirus exposure and HLA in healthy donors. This PCR relied on a set of 60 Vbeta primers and 13 Jbeta primers. TCRdb's table, derived via immunoSEQ multiplex PCR, lists solely in-frame clones and lacks some. This sample has tens of thousands of clones; more than 70% occur once, and the top ten carry approximately 2.7%. Sequencing was carried out using PBMCs. The receptors originated from a male donor in good health and CMV-seropositive.

V gene TRBV9 combines with J gene TRBJ1-1; weak D call: TRBD1 (6 bases). There are 14 residues in the CDR3. Germline-derived CDR1 and CDR2 are SGDLS and YYNGEE. V lost 0 bases and J lost 4, with 10 bases in between. In DNA form, the CDR3 reads TGTGCCAGCAGCGTAGCTGTAGGGGGCACTGAAGCTTTCTTT. Its translation: CASSVAVGGTEAFF.

The rearrangement links TRBV5-4 to TRBJ2-2, with D tentatively TRBD1 (6 bases). The CDR3 spans 15 residues. The V end lost 6 bases, the J end lost 0 bases, and 12 bases lay between the germline ends. Germline CDR1 SGHNT, CDR2 YYREEE (reference sequence). The CDR3 loop reads CASTTGLTNTGELFF. The CDR3 nucleotides read TGTGCCAGCACCACAGGGCTAACGAACACCGGGGAGCTGTTTTTT.

The V call is TRBV4-3, the J call TRBJ2-3; 11 bases line up with TRBD2. Germline V CDR1 and CDR2: LGHNA, YSLEER. V was pared by 0 bases and J by 4 bases, with 9 bases of the junction left unmatched. The CDR3 sequence is 18 residues long. CDR3 nucleotides: TGCGCCAGCAGCCAAGATTTGGCCCCGGGACTAGCGGCAGATACGCAGTATTTT. Translation: CASSQDLAPGLAADTQYF.

The rearrangement uses TRBV5-1 and TRBJ2-1; D is uncertain. Trimming cost V 3 bases and J 0 bases, with 13 bases left between them. This CDR3 region has 16 residues. Germline V gene data show CDR1 as SGHRS and CDR2 as YFSETQ. The CDR3 nucleotides read TGCGCCAGCAGCTCCCGCGAGGTTAGCTCCTACAATGAGCAGTTCTTC. This translates into CASSSREVSSYNEQFF.

The V and J genes are TRBV7-3 and TRBJ2-7, with D possibly matching TRBD2 (6 bases). This CDR3 region has 14 residues. The V end was cut by 5 bases, the J end by 3 bases, with 14 bases between. Germline V gene sequence: CDR1 SGHTA, CDR2 FQGTGA. The CDR3 sequence: CASSPFGGNYEQYF. The CDR3 nucleotides are TGTGCCAGCAGCCCTTTCGGCGGGAACTACGAGCAGTACTTC.

DNA of the CDR3: TGCGCCACCGGACAGGGTCCTTCCTACGAGCAGTACTTC. Translating gives CATGQGPSYEQYF. The J gene is TRBJ2-7, the V gene TRBV5-1, with 8 bases aligning to TRBD1. V lost 9 bases, J lost 1 base, and 6 bases stayed unmatched. Germline V gives CDR1 SGHRS, CDR2 YFSETQ. The CDR3 totals 13 residues.

The rearrangement links TRBV6-5 to TRBJ1-5; 8 positions match TRBD1. CDR3 size: 15 residues. Germline CDR1 MNHEY, CDR2 SVGAGI. J was trimmed by 5 bases and V by 4 bases; bases with no gene match: 7. CDR3: CASSSGQGRDQPQHF. The DNA for the CDR3 is TGTGCCAGCAGTTCTGGACAGGGAAGGGATCAGCCCCAGCATTTT.

The CDR3 DNA sequence: TGTGCCAGCAGCCTAGGCAATTGGCAGGGCAACTATGGCTACACCTTC. It yields the protein CASSLGNWQGNYGYTF. The V call is TRBV9, the J call TRBJ1-2; TRBD1 is a possible D gene (5 bases). The germline CDR1 and CDR2 sequences are SGDLS and YYNGEE. Trimming pared 4 bases from V and 2 bases from J, leaving 18 bases between. The CDR3 has 16 residues.

The chain couples TRBV30 to TRBJ1-4; no definite D call. CDR3 length equals 11 residues. From germline, CDR1 is GTSNPN and CDR2 SVGIG (reference sequence). Trimming left V 3 bases short and J 7 bases short, with 6 bases between. In nucleotides, the CDR3 is TGTGCCTGGAGGCGTTCTGAAAAACTGTTTTTT. It translates to CAWRRSEKLFF.

The chain couples TRBV7-9 to TRBJ1-1; the D is unclear. Germline assignment: CDR1 SEHNR and CDR2 FQNEAQ (reference sequence). V shed 5 bases and J shed 6 bases, with 13 bases lying between them. This CDR3 is 13 amino acids long. CDR3 amino acids: CASSQERGSEAFF. The DNA of the CDR3 is TGTGCCAGCAGCCAAGAACGGGGATCTGAAGCTTTCTTT.

The chain employs TRBV27 and TRBJ2-7; 7 nucleotides align to TRBD1. Germline assignment: CDR1 MNHEY and CDR2 SMNVEV (reference sequence). The CDR3 has 14 amino acids. The V and J ends lost 5 bases and 5 bases, in that order; junction bases with no gene match: 9. CDR3 sequence (DNA): TGTGCCAGCAGTCCTAAGACAGGGAAGAACGAGCAGTACTTC. It is translated as CASSPKTGKNEQYF.

This clone has a count of ten or more. This chain joins TRBV5-4 and TRBJ2-7, with D perhaps matching TRBD2 (5 bases). V was cut by 0 bases and J by 6 bases, with 16 bases left in between. The germline gives CDR1 SGHNT, CDR2 YYREEE (reference sequence). The CDR3 sequence is 15 residues long. Here the CDR3 DNA reads TGTGCCAGCAGCTTGGCTGGGGAGTGGAGTCGCGAGCAGTACTTC. Its protein is CASSLAGEWSREQYF.

The CDR3 nucleotides are TGTGCCAGCAGGGGACAGGGAAGCACCGGGGAGCTGTTTTTT. Its protein product is CASRGQGSTGELFF. This chain uses TRBV6-5 with TRBJ2-2; 9 bases align to TRBD1. The germline V gene encodes CDR1 MNHEY and CDR2 SVGAGI. The junction had 3 bases not matched to a gene; V was cut back by 6 bases and J by 4 bases. CDR3 length: 14 amino acids.

This clone was counted between two and nine times. This chain links TRBV9 with TRBJ2-7; 7 bases are a match to TRBD2. In germline, CDR1 is SGDLS, CDR2 YYNGEE. V gave up 3 bases and J gave up 5 bases; unmatched junction bases: 11. This CDR3 has 15 residues. The CDR3: CASSETSRVSDEQYF. The DNA of the CDR3 is TGTGCCAGCAGCGAGACTAGCCGTGTTTCCGACGAGCAGTACTTC. The entire variable domain, with the rest obtained from reference TRBV9 and TRBJ2-7, is as follows: DSGVTQTPKHLITATGQRVTLRCSPRSGDLSVYWYQQSLDQGLQFLIQYYNGEERAKGNILERFSAQQFPDLHSELNLSSLELGDSALYFCASSETSRVSDEQYFGPGTRLTVT.

In this sample, this clone turned up once. The V call is TRBV14, the J call TRBJ2-3, with TRBD2 identical over 12 bases. CDR1 SGHDN and CDR2 FVKESK come from the germline V gene. Unmatched junction bases numbered 4, after V lost 4 bases and J lost 2 bases. The CDR3 covers 16 residues. This CDR3 reads CASSPGLAGFTDTQYF. In DNA form, the CDR3 reads TGTGCCAGCAGCCCGGGACTAGCGGGCTTCACAGATACGCAGTATTTT.

The rearrangement joins TRBV28 to TRBJ2-1; D remains unclear. Deletions cut 6 bases from V and 0 bases from J, with 9 bases between. The CDR3 consists of 14 residues. Per germline, CDR1 MDHEN and CDR2 SYDVKM. In nucleotides, the CDR3 is TGTGCCAGCAGCCCGCGTTACTCCTACAATGAGCAGTTCTTC. Translated: CASSPRYSYNEQFF.

This sequence joins TRBV30 and TRBJ2-6; 12 nucleotides agree with TRBD1. The germline V gene has CDR1 GTSNPN and CDR2 SVGIG (reference sequence). This CDR3 contains 17 residues. The trim removed 3 bases at V and 1 base at J, leaving 4 bases unmatched. The CDR3 coding sequence is TGTGCCTGGAGGGGGGACAGGGGGCGGTCTGGGGCCAACGTCCTGACTTTC. Translation: CAWRGDRGRSGANVLTF. Variable domain in full (rest from reference TRBV30 and TRBJ2-6): SQTIHQWPATLVQPVGSPLSLECTVEGTSNPNLYWYRQAAGRGLQLLFYSVGIGQISSEVPQNLSASRPQDRQFILSSKKLLLSDSGFYLCAWRGDRGRSGANVLTFGAGSRLTVL.

The rearrangement uses TRBV18 and TRBJ2-7, with D maybe TRBD2 (6 bases). Trimming left V 2 bases short and J 0 bases short, with 11 bases between. The CDR3 spans 15 residues. Germline V lookup: CDR1 KGHSH, CDR2 LQKENI. This CDR3 is CASSPIGGSSYEQYF. CDR3 coding DNA: TGTGCCAGCTCACCAATCGGGGGTAGCTCCTACGAGCAGTACTTC.

The chain recombines TRBV4-1 with TRBJ2-6, with TRBD1 identical over 8 bases. V gave up 0 bases and J gave up 3 bases; unmatched junction bases: 13. There are 20 residues in the CDR3. Germline-derived CDR1 and CDR2 are MGHRA and YSYEKL. The CDR3 bases are TGCGCCAGCAGCCAAGACCCAATTCCCGTACAGGGGGTTGGGGCCAACGTCCTGACTTTC. Translated: CASSQDPIPVQGVGANVLTF.

The chain links TRBV7-2 to TRBJ2-7; 7 positions match TRBD2. The CDR3 covers 15 residues. The junction had 8 bases not matched to a gene; V was cut back by 4 bases and J by 2 bases. Germline CDR1 SGHTA, CDR2 FQGNSA. The CDR3 sequence is CASSSLAGPTYEQYF. CDR3 sequence (DNA): TGTGCCAGCAGCTCTTTAGCGGGCCCGACCTACGAGCAGTACTTC.

The chain carries TRBV10-3 and TRBJ2-1; a possible D gene is TRBD2 (6 bases). The ends were cut back, 3 bases at V and 2 bases at J, with 14 bases in the middle. CDR3 size: 16 residues. Germline V gene lookup returns CDR1 ENHRY and CDR2 SYGVKD. In DNA, the CDR3 is TGTGCCATCAGTGAACGGTCTAGCGATGCCTACAATGAGCAGTTCTTC. This encodes CAISERSSDAYNEQFF.

This clone was seen a handful of times. The chain couples TRBV5-1 to TRBJ2-1; 9 bases align to TRBD1. V lost 4 bases to trimming and J lost 3 bases; unmatched junction nucleotides: 8. This CDR3 is built from 16 residues. Looked up from germline, CDR1 is SGHRS and CDR2 is YFSETQ. The CDR3 sequence: CASSPGMGQGYNEQFF. The CDR3 DNA is TGCGCCAGCAGCCCTGGGATGGGACAGGGCTACAATGAGCAGTTCTTC.

The J gene is TRBJ2-1, the V gene TRBV19, with 8 bases aligning to TRBD1. V was clipped by 7 bases and J by 8 bases; unmatched bases: 16. This CDR3 comprises 16 residues. Germline CDR1 reads LNHDA; CDR2 reads SQIVND (reference sequence). The CDR3 protein is CASTPPGGGKSDEQFF. CDR3 DNA sequence: TGTGCCAGTACTCCCCCAGGGGGCGGGAAAAGCGATGAGCAGTTCTTC.

The J gene is TRBJ1-5, the V gene TRBV10-1, with D hard to call. This CDR3 contains 17 residues. V lost 0 bases and J 0 bases, leaving 12 bases between the germline ends. Germline V gene sequence: CDR1 WNHNN, CDR2 SYGVQD (reference sequence). The CDR3 DNA is TGCGCCAGCAGTGAGTCGACCGGGAGCTTTAGCAATCAGCCCCAGCATTTT. As protein: CASSESTGSFSNQPQHF.

The rearrangement links TRBV6-1 to TRBJ2-1, with D possibly being TRBD2 (5 bases). Germline V gives CDR1 MNHNS, CDR2 SASEGT. This CDR3 comprises 19 residues. Trimming removed 1 base from V and 5 bases from J, with 24 bases in between. The DNA of the CDR3 is TGTGCCAGCAGTGAAGGCTTGGGTTTCGACATCCCGGAGGACAATGAGCAGTTCTTC. Translated: CASSEGLGFDIPEDNEQFF.

The rearrangement uses TRBV6-5 and TRBJ2-2; 8 bases match TRBD1. The germline gives CDR1 MNHEY, CDR2 SVGAGI. V shed 6 bases, J shed 6 bases, and the junction held 9 bases outside the gene matches. The CDR3 totals 15 residues. The CDR3 loop is CASSQGAVGPGELFF. The DNA of the CDR3 is TGTGCCAGCAGCCAGGGGGCGGTTGGCCCCGGGGAGCTGTTTTTT.

The chain carries TRBV6-6 and TRBJ1-1, with TRBD1 as a possible D gene (6 bases). Germline CDR1 and CDR2: MNHNY and SVGAGI (reference sequence). V was cut by 5 bases and J by 4 bases, with 14 bases left in between. The CDR3 runs to 14 residues. The DNA of the CDR3 is TGTGCCAGCAGTCAGGGACATTTGGGCACTGAAGCTTTCTTT. This codes for CASSQGHLGTEAFF.

This clone showed up many times. V usage is TRBV11-2 and J usage is TRBJ2-2; 9 nucleotides align to TRBD1. Germline loops: CDR1 SGHAT, CDR2 FQNNGV. V lost 4 bases, J lost 0 bases, and 9 bases stayed unmatched. This CDR3 has 18 amino acids. CDR3 DNA: TGTGCCAGCAGCTACGGGACAGGGATATCCTCGAACACCGGGGAGCTGTTTTTT. It encodes CASSYGTGISSNTGELFF.

A single count supports this clone. The chain combines TRBV5-1 with TRBJ2-3; 14 positions match TRBD2. Trimming removed 4 bases from V and 1 base from J; junction bases left unmatched: 8. Germline CDR1 SGHRS, CDR2 YFSETQ. The CDR3 consists of 18 residues. CDR3 loop: CASSVGTSGSTGTDTQYF. CDR3 coding DNA: TGCGCCAGCAGCGTCGGGACTAGCGGGAGTACGGGCACAGATACGCAGTATTTT.